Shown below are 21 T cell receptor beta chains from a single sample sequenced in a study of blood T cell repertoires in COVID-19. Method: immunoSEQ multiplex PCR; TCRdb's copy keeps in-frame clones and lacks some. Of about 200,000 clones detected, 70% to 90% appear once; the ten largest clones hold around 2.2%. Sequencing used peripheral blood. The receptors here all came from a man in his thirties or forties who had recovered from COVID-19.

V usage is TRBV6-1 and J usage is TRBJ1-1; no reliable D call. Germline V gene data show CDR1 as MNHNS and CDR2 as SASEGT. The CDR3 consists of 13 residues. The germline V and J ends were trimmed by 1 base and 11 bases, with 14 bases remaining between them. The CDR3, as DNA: TGTGCCAGCAGTGAAGGCCTCAGCCGGGAGGCTTTCTTT. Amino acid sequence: CASSEGLSREAFF.

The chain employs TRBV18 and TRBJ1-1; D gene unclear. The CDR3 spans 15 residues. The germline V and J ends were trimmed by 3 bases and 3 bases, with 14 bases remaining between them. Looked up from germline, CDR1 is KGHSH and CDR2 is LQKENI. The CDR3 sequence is CASSPSGGRDTEAFF. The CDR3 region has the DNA TGTGCCAGCTCACCGTCCGGCGGGAGGGACACTGAAGCTTTCTTT.

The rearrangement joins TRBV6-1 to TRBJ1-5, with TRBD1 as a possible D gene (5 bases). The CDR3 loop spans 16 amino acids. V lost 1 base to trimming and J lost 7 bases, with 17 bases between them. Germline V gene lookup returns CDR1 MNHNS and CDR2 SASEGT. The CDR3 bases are TGTGCCAGCAGTGAAGGGGGCAATGGATGGGGACAGCCCCAGCATTTT. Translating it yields CASSEGGNGWGQPQHF.

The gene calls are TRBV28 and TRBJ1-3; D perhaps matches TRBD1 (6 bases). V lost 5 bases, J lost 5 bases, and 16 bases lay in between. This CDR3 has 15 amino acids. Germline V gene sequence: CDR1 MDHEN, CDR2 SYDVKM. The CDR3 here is CASSVIQGQRNTIYF. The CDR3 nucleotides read TGTGCCAGCAGTGTTATACAGGGCCAAAGAAACACCATATATTTT.

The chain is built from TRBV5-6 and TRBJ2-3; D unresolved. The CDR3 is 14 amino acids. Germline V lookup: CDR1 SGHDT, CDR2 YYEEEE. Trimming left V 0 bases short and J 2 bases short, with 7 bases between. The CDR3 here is CASSLAVNTDTQYF. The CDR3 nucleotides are TGTGCCAGCAGCTTGGCCGTTAACACAGATACGCAGTATTTT.

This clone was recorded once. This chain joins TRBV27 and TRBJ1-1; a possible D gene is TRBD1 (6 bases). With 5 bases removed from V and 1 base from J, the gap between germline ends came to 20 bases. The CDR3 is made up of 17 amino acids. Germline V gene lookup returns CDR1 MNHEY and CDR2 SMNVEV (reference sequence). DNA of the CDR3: TGTGCCAGCAGTCCAATCCGGGGGGGGGCCCGGAACACTGAAGCTTTCTTT. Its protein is CASSPIRGGARNTEAFF.

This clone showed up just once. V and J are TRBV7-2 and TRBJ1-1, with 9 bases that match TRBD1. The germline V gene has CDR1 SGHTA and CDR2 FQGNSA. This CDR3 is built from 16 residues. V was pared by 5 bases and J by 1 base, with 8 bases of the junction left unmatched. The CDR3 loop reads CASSKGTGNPNTEAFF. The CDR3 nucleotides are TGTGCCAGCAGCAAAGGGACAGGGAACCCGAACACTGAAGCTTTCTTT.

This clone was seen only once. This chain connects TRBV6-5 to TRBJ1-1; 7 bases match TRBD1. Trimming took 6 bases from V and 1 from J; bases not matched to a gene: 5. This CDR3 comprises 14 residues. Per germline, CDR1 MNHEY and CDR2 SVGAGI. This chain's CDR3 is CASSLEGANTEAFF. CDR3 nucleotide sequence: TGTGCCAGCAGCCTCGAGGGGGCGAACACTGAAGCTTTCTTT.

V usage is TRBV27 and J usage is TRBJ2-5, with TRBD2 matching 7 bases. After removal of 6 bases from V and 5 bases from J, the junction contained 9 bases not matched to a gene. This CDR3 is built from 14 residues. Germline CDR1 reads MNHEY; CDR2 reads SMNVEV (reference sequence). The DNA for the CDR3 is TGTGCCAGCAGCGCTCTCAGGGAGGGGGAGACCCAGTACTTC. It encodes CASSALREGETQYF.

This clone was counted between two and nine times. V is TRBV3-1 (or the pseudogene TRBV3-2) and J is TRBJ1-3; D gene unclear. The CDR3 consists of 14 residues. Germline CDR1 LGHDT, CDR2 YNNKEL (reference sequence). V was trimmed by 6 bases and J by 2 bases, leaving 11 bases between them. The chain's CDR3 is CASSPTETGNTIYF. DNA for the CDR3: TGTGCCAGCAGTCCAACAGAAACTGGAAACACCATATATTTT.

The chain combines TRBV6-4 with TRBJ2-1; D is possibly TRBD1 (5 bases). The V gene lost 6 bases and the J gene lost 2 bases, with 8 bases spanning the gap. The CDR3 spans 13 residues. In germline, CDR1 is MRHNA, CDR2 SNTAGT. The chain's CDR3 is CASRQDPYNEQFF. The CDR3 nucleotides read TGTGCCAGCAGACAGGACCCCTACAATGAGCAGTTCTTC.

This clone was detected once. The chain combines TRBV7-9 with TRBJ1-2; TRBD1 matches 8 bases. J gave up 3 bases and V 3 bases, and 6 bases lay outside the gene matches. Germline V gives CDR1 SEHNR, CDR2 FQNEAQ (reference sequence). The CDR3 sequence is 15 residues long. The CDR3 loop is CASSFADRVDYGYTF. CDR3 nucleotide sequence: TGTGCCAGCAGCTTCGCGGACAGGGTCGACTATGGCTACACCTTC.

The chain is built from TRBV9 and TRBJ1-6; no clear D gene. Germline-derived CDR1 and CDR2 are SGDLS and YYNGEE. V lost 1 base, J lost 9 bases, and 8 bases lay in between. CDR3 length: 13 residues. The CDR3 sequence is CASSVTASSPLHF. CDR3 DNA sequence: TGTGCCAGCAGCGTAACAGCTTCTTCACCCCTCCACTTT. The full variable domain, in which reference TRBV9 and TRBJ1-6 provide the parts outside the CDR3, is DSGVTQTPKHLITATGQRVTLRCSPRSGDLSVYWYQQSLDQGLQFLIQYYNGEERAKGNILERFSAQQFPDLHSELNLSSLELGDSALYFCASSVTASSPLHFGNGTRLTVT.

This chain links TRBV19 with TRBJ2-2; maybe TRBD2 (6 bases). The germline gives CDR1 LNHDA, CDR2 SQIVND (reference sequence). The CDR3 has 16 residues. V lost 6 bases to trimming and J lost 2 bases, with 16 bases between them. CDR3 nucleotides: TGTGCCAGTAGCAACCCCGGGACTCTTAACACCGGGGAGCTGTTTTTT. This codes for CASSNPGTLNTGELFF.

The CDR3: CASKATTTGTRVSGYTF. Written as DNA, the CDR3 is TGTGCCAGTAAAGCCACCACTACAGGGACCCGGGTGAGCGGCTACACCTTC. This chain uses TRBV19 with TRBJ1-2, with a possible D match to TRBD1 (6 bases). The CDR3 consists of 17 residues. Germline V lookup: CDR1 LNHDA, CDR2 SQIVND (reference sequence). V was trimmed by 7 bases and J by 8 bases, leaving 29 bases between them.

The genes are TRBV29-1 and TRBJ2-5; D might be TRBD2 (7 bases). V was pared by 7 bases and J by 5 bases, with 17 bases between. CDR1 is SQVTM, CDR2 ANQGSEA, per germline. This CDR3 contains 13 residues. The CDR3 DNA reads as TGCAGCGGCTGGGGGGGCGGTTGGGAGACCCAGTACTTC. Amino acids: CSGWGGGWETQYF.

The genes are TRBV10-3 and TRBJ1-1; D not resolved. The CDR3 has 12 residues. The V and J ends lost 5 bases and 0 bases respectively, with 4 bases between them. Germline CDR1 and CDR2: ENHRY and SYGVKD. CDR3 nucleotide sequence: TGTGCCATCAGTCCGGTGAACACTGAAGCTTTCTTT. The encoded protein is CAISPVNTEAFF.

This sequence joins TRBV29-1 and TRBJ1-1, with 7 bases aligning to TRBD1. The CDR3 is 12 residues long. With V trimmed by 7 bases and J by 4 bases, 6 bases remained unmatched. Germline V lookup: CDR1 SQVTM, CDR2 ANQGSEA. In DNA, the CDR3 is TGCAGCGAACACAGGGGTGGCACTGAAGCTTTCTTT. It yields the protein CSEHRGGTEAFF.

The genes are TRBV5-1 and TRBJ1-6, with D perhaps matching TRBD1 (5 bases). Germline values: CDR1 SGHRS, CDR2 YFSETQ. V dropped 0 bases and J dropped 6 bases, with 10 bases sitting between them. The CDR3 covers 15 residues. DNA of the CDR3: TGCGCCAGCAGCTTGGCCGGGACTACTAATTCACCCCTCCACTTT. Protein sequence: CASSLAGTTNSPLHF.

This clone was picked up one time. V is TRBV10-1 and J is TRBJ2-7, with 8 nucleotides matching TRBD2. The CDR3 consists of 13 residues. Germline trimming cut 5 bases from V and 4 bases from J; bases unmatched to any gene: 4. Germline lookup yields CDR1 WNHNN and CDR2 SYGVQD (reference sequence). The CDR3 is CASSREGGYEQYF. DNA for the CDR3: TGCGCCAGCAGTCGGGAGGGAGGTTACGAGCAGTACTTC.

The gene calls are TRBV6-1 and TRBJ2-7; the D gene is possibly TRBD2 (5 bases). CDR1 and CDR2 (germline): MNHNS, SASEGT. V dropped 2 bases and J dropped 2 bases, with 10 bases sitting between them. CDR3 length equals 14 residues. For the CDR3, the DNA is TGTGCCAGCAGTGAAACCGGGGAAACCTACGAGCAGTACTTC. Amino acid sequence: CASSETGETYEQYF.